These T cell receptor beta chains were read from a single sample in a study of Ad26.COV2.S vaccination and SARS-CoV-2 variants. Clones were read by immunoSEQ multiplex PCR, and TCRdb kept only the in-frame ones, dropping some. The sample has around 420,000 clones; approximately 88% are singletons. The sample in question was peripheral blood, obtained in a trial of Ad26.COV2.S vaccine versus placebo. These receptors originate from a person aged 18-60 years who received the Ad26.COV2.S COVID-19 vaccine or a placebo. Each CDR3 is given with its conserved first and last residue. Each record gives: clone size, V gene, J gene, D gene, CDR3 DNA, CDR3 protein. A D gene is named only where the DNA matches it firmly. Size is stated for part of the rows, as once, few or many counts, or as a class when the clone is expanded.

-	TRBV5-6	TRBJ2-3	TRBD1	TGTGCCAGCAGCTTGGGGGACAGGGTGTATGGTACGCAGTATTTT	CASSLGDRVYGTQYF
-	TRBV30	TRBJ2-3	TRBD2	TGTGCCTGGGCCGCAACCGGGACTAGTGCAGATACGCAGTATTTT	CAWAATGTSADTQYF
-	TRBV7-3	TRBJ2-7	-	TGTGCCAGCAGCTTAAATGGTGCGGGAAACTCCTACGAGCAGTACTTC	CASSLNGAGNSYEQYF
-	TRBV30	TRBJ2-4	TRBD1	TGTGCCTGGGAGGGGACAGGGGGGGCCATTCAGTACTTC	CAWEGTGGAIQYF
-	TRBV19	TRBJ1-1	TRBD1	TGTGCCAGTAGTATGGGGGGACAGCCTTTCGAAGCTTTCTTT	CASSMGGQPFEAFF
-	TRBV7-9	TRBJ1-1	-	TGTGCCAGCAGCTTAGAATTCCGGGAAGCTTTCTTT	CASSLEFREAFF
-	TRBV4-2	TRBJ2-2	TRBD1	TGTGCCAGCAGCCCCATTCGCGGACAGGGAAACACCGGGGAGCTGTTTTTT	CASSPIRGQGNTGELFF
many	TRBV5-4	TRBJ2-5	TRBD1	TGTGCCAGCAGCTTGGGGACAGGGGAGGAGACCCAGTACTTC	CASSLGTGEETQYF
-	TRBV9	TRBJ2-7	TRBD1	TGTGCCAGCAGCGTAGCTGGGGACAGGGCCTACGAGCAGTACTTC	CASSVAGDRAYEQYF
-	TRBV3-1/TRBV3-2	TRBJ1-1	-	TGTGCCAGCTCGCCTTGGGGGGTTGAAACTGAAGCTTTCTTT	CASSPWGVETEAFF
once	TRBV3-1/TRBV3-2	TRBJ2-6	-	TGTGCCAGCAGCCAAGGGTTTAGGGGTTCTGGGGCCAACGTCCTGACTTTC	CASSQGFRGSGANVLTF
-	TRBV11-2	TRBJ1-2	-	TGTGCCAGCAGAGCCACGAAGGACGGACCCTATGGAGGCTACACCTTC	CASRATKDGPYGGYTF
-	TRBV27	TRBJ1-1	-	TGTGCCAGCAGTCCAGGGTCGAACACTGAAGCTTTCTTT	CASSPGSNTEAFF
-	TRBV4-3	TRBJ1-6	-	TGCGCCAGCAGCCAAGACCGAAGTGTTAATTCACCCCTCCACTTT	CASSQDRSVNSPLHF
-	TRBV5-4	TRBJ1-6	-	TGTGCCAGCAGAAAAAACGGAGGCGGGGTTGGACCCCTCCACTTT	CASRKNGGGVGPLHF
-	TRBV7-9	TRBJ2-7	-	TGTGCCAGCAGCCCAGGCCTCCACCCCTACGAGCAGTACTTC	CASSPGLHPYEQYF
-	TRBV6-2/TRBV6-3	TRBJ2-5	-	TGTGCCAGCAGCCCCTTCGGGGTACAGGTCAGACTACAAGAGACCCAGTACTTC	CASSPFGVQVRLQETQYF
-	TRBV6-5	TRBJ1-2	-	TGTGCCAGCACCCGAACTCAAGGCAGTCTTTATGGCTACACCTTC	CASTRTQGSLYGYTF
-	TRBV5-1	TRBJ2-1	-	TGCGCCAGCAGCTTGGGAGTCGAGCAGTTCTTC	CASSLGVEQFF
-	TRBV6-2/TRBV6-3	TRBJ1-1	-	TGTGCCAGCAGTTACTCCTTTGAAGGGTCCTCGTTGACTGAAGCTTTCTTT	CASSYSFEGSSLTEAFF
once	TRBV30	TRBJ2-2	TRBD1	TGTGCCTGGAGACAGGGGGCCGGGGCGCACACCGGGGAGCTGTTTTTT	CAWRQGAGAHTGELFF
once	TRBV5-4	TRBJ2-3	TRBD2	TGTGCCAGCAGCTTGGACCCCGGGACTAACACAGATACGCAGTATTTT	CASSLDPGTNTDTQYF
-	TRBV7-2	TRBJ2-5	-	TGTGCCAGCAGCTTTCGGGGCAGGGGAGGCCAAGAGACCCAGTACTTC	CASSFRGRGGQETQYF
-	TRBV10-2	TRBJ2-5	TRBD2	TGCGCCAGCAGTGACTGGACTAGCGGGGAACAAGAGACCCAGTACTTC	CASSDWTSGEQETQYF
once	TRBV5-1	TRBJ1-1	-	TGCGCCAGCAGCTTGGATGGAGGGAACACTGAAGCTTTCTTT	CASSLDGGNTEAFF
-	TRBV9	TRBJ2-3	-	TGTGCCAGCAGCGTAGCGGGGGGCCGGGCAGATACGCAGTATTTT	CASSVAGGRADTQYF
-	TRBV19	TRBJ1-5	-	TGTGCCAGTAGTATAGGTTCCCGGGGGAGCAATCAGCCCCAGCATTTT	CASSIGSRGSNQPQHF
-	TRBV7-3	TRBJ2-7	TRBD1	TGTGCCAGCAGCCAGAAAACCGGGACAGGGGGCATCCACGAGCAGTACTTC	CASSQKTGTGGIHEQYF
once	TRBV6-6	TRBJ2-3	TRBD1	TGTGCCAGCAGTGCCCCGGACAGGGGGCGCCCAGATACGCAGTATTTT	CASSAPDRGRPDTQYF
-	TRBV5-4	TRBJ2-3	-	TGTGCCAGCAGCGCAGCTTCGACTAGTCCGGATACGCAGTATTTT	CASSAASTSPDTQYF
-	TRBV29-1	TRBJ2-5	-	TGCAGCGTTGTCCCACCCGCGACCCAGTACTTC	CSVVPPATQYF
-	TRBV18	TRBJ1-6	-	TGTGCCAGCTCACCAGGGGAAAGACAGTATAATTCACCCCTCCACTTT	CASSPGERQYNSPLHF
few	TRBV28	TRBJ1-2	TRBD1	TGTGCCAGCAGTACTCACTCCGGGACAGGGGCTCTCGGCTATGGCTACACCTTC	CASSTHSGTGALGYGYTF
once	TRBV19	TRBJ1-5	-	TGTGCCAGTAGTATCAGGGGATCGGATCAGCCCCAGCATTTT	CASSIRGSDQPQHF
-	TRBV9	TRBJ2-7	TRBD1	TGTGCCAGCAGCGTAGAGGGACAGGGGGATTTCAGCGAGCAGTACTTC	CASSVEGQGDFSEQYF
-	TRBV7-2	TRBJ2-5	-	TGTGCCAGCAGCTTAATGGCGACAAGTCAAGAGACCCAGTACTTC	CASSLMATSQETQYF
-	TRBV18	TRBJ1-2	TRBD1	TGTGCCAGCTCACCACGGACAGGGGGCCGGTTTAACTATGGCTACACCTTC	CASSPRTGGRFNYGYTF
-	TRBV7-2	TRBJ1-4	TRBD1	TGTGCCAGCAGCCAGACAGGGGGCTGGGTTGAAAAACTGTTTTTT	CASSQTGGWVEKLFF
-	TRBV13	TRBJ2-1	TRBD1	TGTGCCAGCAGCCTGCGGACAGGGTCCTATCTTTACAATGAGCAGTTCTTC	CASSLRTGSYLYNEQFF
once	TRBV7-2	TRBJ2-2	-	TGTGCCAGCAGCTTACACGGGGAGCTGTTTTTT	CASSLHGELFF
-	TRBV4-1	TRBJ2-5	TRBD2	TGCGCCAGCAGCCAAGAGAGCGGGGGGGCCCCCCTGCAGACCCAGTACTTC	CASSQESGGAPLQTQYF